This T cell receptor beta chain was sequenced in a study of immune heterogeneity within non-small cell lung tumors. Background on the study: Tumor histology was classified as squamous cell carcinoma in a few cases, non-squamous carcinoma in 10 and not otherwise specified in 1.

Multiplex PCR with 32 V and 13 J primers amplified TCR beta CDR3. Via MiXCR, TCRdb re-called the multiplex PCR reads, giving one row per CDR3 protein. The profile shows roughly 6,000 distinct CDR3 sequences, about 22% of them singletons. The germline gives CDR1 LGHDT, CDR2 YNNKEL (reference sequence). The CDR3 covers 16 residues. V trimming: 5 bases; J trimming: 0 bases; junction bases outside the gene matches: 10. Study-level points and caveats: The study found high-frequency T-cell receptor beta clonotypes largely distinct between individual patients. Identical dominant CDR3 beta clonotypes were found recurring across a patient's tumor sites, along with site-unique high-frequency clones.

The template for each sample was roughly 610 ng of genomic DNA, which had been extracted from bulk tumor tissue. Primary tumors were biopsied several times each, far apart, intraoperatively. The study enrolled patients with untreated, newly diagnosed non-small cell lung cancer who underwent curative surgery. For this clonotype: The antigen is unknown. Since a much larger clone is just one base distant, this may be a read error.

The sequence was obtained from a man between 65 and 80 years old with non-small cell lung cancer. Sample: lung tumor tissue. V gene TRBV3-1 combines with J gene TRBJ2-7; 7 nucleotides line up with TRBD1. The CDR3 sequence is CASSDHDRASSYEQYF. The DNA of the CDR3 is TGTGCCAGCAGCGACCACGACAGGGCGAGCTCCTACGAGCAGTACTTC.